The present T cell receptor (beta chain) was sequenced within a study of high-grade serous ovarian cancer treatment subgroups. Germline trimming cut 0 bases from V and 8 bases from J; bases unmatched to any gene: 7. Germline V gene lookup returns CDR1 SGHRS and CDR2 YFSETQ. This CDR3 spans 14 amino acids. The tumor samples were collected prior to definitive surgery or chemotherapy. Only in-frame clones appear in the TCRdb table, and some are missing; sequencing was by immunoSEQ multiplex PCR. The sample carries tens of thousands of clones, under 90% recorded once. The sequence came from a human donor with high-grade serous ovarian cancer. Source material: tumor tissue. The chain joins TRBV5-1 to TRBJ1-1; 7 nucleotides match TRBD1. The chain's CDR3 is CASSLDGQANEAFF. In DNA form, the CDR3 reads TGCGCCAGCAGCTTGGACGGACAGGCGAACGAAGCTTTCTTT. The full variable domain, in which reference TRBV5-1 and TRBJ1-1 provide the parts outside the CDR3, is KAGVTQTPRYLIKTRGQQVTLSCSPISGHRSVSWYQQTPGQGLQFLFEYFSETQRNKGNFPGRFSGRQFSNSRSEMNVSTLELGDSALYLCASSLDGQANEAFFGQGTRLTVV.